This T cell receptor beta chain was identified in a study of cytomegalovirus exposure and HLA in healthy donors. Overall study findings and caveats: Later on, an analysis tied 15,000 to 20,000 TCR beta sequences to HLA alleles at 0.05 false discovery rate. A list of around 150 TCR beta chains associated with cytomegalovirus was given. The authors later linked a missense DCLRE1C variant to TCR beta V- and J-gene trimming.

Germline V CDR1 and CDR2: SGDLS, YYNGEE. Deletions cut 1 base from V and 6 bases from J, with 11 bases between. This CDR3 comprises 13 residues. Amplification used 60 Vbeta primers and 13 Jbeta primers. Authors' methods: Counted up in a later analysis, unique TCR beta chains came to about 83 million, with 9.5 million to 13 million shared. TCRdb keeps only in-frame clones here, not all; method: immunoSEQ multiplex PCR. V, J and clone size were drawn from that table, and D and trimming were deduced from the DNA. This sample has about 190,000 clones, with around 82% found just once. On this clone: Its antigen is as yet unknown.

The sample was PBMCs. The J gene is TRBJ2-7, the V gene TRBV9; perhaps TRBD2 as D (7 bases). The source is a woman aged 25 to 39 in good health and CMV-seropositive. CDR3 amino acids: CASSVTGGPEQYF. CDR3 DNA: TGTGCCAGCAGCGTAACGGGGGGCCCCGAGCAGTACTTC.